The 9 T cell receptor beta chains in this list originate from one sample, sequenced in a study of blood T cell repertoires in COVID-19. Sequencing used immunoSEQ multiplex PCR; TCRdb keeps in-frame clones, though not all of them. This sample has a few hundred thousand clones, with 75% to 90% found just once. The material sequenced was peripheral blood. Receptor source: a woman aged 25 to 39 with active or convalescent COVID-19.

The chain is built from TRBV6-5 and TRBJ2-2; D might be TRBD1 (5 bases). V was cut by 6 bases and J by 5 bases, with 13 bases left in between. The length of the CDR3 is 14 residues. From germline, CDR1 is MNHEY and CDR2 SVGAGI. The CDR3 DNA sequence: TGTGCCAGCAGGAGCCATAGGGGAACCGGGGAGCTGTTTTTT. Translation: CASRSHRGTGELFF.

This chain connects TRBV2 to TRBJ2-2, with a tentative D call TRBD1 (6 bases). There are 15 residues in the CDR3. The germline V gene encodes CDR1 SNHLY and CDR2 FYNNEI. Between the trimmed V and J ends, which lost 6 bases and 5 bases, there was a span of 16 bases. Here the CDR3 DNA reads TGTGCCAGCAGCCTGACAGGATACGGGACCGGGGAGCTGTTTTTT. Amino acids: CASSLTGYGTGELFF.

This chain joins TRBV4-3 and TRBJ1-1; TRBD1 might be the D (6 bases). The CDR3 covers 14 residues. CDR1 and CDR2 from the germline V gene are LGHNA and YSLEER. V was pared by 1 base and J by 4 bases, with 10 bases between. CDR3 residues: CASSQGGGLTEAFF. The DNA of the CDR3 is TGCGCCAGCAGCCAAGGGGGGGGGCTCACTGAAGCTTTCTTT.

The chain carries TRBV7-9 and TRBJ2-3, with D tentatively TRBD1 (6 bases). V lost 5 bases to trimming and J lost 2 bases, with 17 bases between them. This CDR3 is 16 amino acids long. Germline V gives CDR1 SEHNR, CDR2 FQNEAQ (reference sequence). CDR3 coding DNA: TGTGCCAGCAGCCCGCGGCGGCAGGGACACACAGATACGCAGTATTTT. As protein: CASSPRRQGHTDTQYF.

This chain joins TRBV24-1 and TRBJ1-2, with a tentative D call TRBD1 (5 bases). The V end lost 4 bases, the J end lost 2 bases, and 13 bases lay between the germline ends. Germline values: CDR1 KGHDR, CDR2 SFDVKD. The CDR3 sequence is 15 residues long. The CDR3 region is CATSDPADRNYGYTF. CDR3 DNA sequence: TGTGCCACCAGTGACCCGGCTGACAGAAACTATGGCTACACCTTC.

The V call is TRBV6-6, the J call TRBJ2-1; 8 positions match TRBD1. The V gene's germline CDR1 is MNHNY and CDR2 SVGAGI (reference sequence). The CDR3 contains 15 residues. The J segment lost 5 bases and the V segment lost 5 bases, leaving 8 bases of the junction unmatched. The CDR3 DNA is TGTGCCAGCAGTACGGACAGGGAAAAGGACAATGAGCAGTTCTTC. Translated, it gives CASSTDREKDNEQFF.

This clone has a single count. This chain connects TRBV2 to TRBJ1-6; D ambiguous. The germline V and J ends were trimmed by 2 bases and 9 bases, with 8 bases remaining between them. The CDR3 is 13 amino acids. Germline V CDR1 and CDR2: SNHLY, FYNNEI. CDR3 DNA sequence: TGTGCCAGCAGTGAAACGCACGGTTCACCCCTCCACTTT. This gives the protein CASSETHGSPLHF. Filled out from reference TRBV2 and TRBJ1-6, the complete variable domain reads EPEVTQTPSHQVTQMGQEVILRCVPISNHLYFYWYRQILGQKVEFLVSFYNNEISEKSEIFDDQFSVERPDGSNFTLKIRSTKLEDSAMYFCASSETHGSPLHFGNGTRLTVT.

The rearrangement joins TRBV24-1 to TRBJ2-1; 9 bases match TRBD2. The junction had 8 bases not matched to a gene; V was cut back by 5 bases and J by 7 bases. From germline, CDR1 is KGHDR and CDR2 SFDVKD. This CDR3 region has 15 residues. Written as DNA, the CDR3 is TGTGCCACCAGTGGTCTAGCGGGGTATGCAAATGAGCAGTTCTTC. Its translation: CATSGLAGYANEQFF.

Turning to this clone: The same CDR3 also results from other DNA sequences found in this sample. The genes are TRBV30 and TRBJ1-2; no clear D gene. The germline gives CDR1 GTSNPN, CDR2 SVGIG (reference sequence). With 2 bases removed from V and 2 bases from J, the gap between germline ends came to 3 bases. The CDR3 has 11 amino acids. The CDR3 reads CAWSTNYGYTF. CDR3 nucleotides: TGTGCCTGGAGTACAAACTATGGCTACACCTTC.